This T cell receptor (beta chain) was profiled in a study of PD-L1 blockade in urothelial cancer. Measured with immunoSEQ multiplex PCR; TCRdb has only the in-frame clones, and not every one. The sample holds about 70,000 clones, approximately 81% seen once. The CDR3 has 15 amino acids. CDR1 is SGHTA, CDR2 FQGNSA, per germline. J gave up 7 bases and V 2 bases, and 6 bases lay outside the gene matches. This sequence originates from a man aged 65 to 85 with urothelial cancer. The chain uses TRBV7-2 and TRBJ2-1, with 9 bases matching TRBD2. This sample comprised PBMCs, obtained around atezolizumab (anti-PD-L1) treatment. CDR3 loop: CASSLISGSANEQFF. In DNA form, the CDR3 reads TGTGCCAGCAGCTTAATTAGCGGGAGTGCAAATGAGCAGTTCTTC.